This T cell receptor beta chain comes out of a study of blood T cells in healthy people across ages (dated by TCRdb to 2015 to 2017). Describing the broader study: Template switching captured roughly one uniquely barcoded TCR beta cDNA molecule per two T cells in model experiments. The study measured age-related changes in TCR beta repertoire diversity using deep sequencing normalized with unique cDNA molecular identifiers. The donors were split into four age groups: young (average about 16 years), middle-aged (roughly 40), aged (roughly 65) and long-lived (roughly 80). Donors of different ages were randomly distributed across sequencing lanes to avoid experimental bias. Using the same blood draw, the study looked at two additional independent replicas of 1 million unique cDNA reads for two donors, one aged 18 to 30 and the other aged 80 or older.

Worth noting for this clonotype: There is no known antigen for this receptor. Base qualities are not provided; no much larger clone lies one nucleotide away.

The approximately 41 donors, aged about 6 to 95 years, were systemically healthy Caucasian individuals from Russia. Each donor gave 8 to 10 milliliters of peripheral blood, drawn into EDTA-treated Vacutainer tubes. Ficoll-Paque density-gradient centrifugation was used to isolate PBMCs, with at least 7 million obtained per sample. Total RNA, at least 6 micrograms per sample, was extracted from PBMCs with Trizol reagent. For every donor, flow cytometry on a PBMC aliquot measured the percentage of naive CD45RAhigh/CD27high T cells. What the authors observed across the whole study: Because donor CMV infection status was unknown, age-related changes in expanded clonotypes were potentially confounded. Compared with the aged group, the long-lived group had more naive CD4+ T cells, fewer expanded clones and increased TCR diversity, a pattern suggesting age selection. As age increased, observed TCR beta diversity per million T cells dropped in a roughly linear way, and a significant reduction was already evident by age 40. Estimates of total diversity based on one million sequenced T cells were considered lower bounds and underestimates. Observed TCR beta diversity correlated strongly with the percentage of naive T cells measured by flow cytometry. Bulk unsorted PBMC profiling prevented conclusive comparison of naive and antigen-experienced compartments.

The library was obtained by 5' RACE. Sequenced on an Illumina HiSeq 2500. A second PCR of roughly 7 to 12 cycles was run with a J-beta primer mix and a sample-barcoded 5' primer. Each TCR beta cDNA molecule received a unique molecular identifier from a template-switch 5' adaptor carrying 12 random nucleotides. Each sample yielded at least 2.5 million CDR3-containing paired-end reads. The Mint cDNA synthesis kit, primed by a TRBC-specific oligonucleotide, was used to synthesize first-strand cDNA from all RNA. After uracil-DNA glycosylase treatment, a first 18-cycle PCR used universal primers M1SS and BC2_uni_R on all cDNA. Under the source paper's analysis protocol: Normalization of each sample was performed by random selection of 1 million high-quality reads, each carrying a distinct molecular identifier. Reads with shared molecular identifiers were discarded instead of being binned into consensus sequences. MiTCR, run with a Q25 quality threshold and the strictest error-elimination algorithm, handled CDR3 identification, clonotype clustering and error correction. A nonparametric unseen species model using Euler transformation provided a lower-bound estimate of total TCR beta diversity. TCRdb reprocessing: public reads trimmed at Q25 with fastp, clones called with MiXCR, in-frame beta chains kept. Entries that share a CDR3 protein sequence are merged under the most common genes and DNA. The V and J calls, along with clone size, are taken from TCRdb and not from the paper's own processing. Counted in this sample were 1.2 million to 1.5 million distinct CDR3 sequences; roughly 40% of them appeared once. The top ten constitute 6.5% to 10% of the sample.

This TCR came from a woman under 30 in good health. The sequencing sample was made of blood.

The CDR3: CATTPRGHSGNTIYF. The sequence in DNA is TGTGCCACCACGCCAAGGGGCCACTCTGGAAACACCATATATTTT. The chain joins TRBV7-2 to TRBJ1-3, with TRBD1 perhaps the D gene, on 5 matching bases. Taken from cysteine to phenylalanine, the CDR3 has 15 residues. Only the CDR3 DNA stays, 45 bases, in frame from base 1. Via the germline V gene, CDR1 is SGHTA and CDR2 FQGNSA. V sheds 10 bases and J sheds 0 bases, leaving 16 bases between their ends.